The 18 T cell receptor beta chains below come from one sample, sequenced in a study of T cells in Graves' hyperthyroidism and ophthalmopathy. Amplified regions were TCR beta CDR3 sequences from RNA transcripts. Initially, a first-round RT-PCR of the TCR CDR3 employed the HTBI primer set. TCRdb reprocessed the multiplex PCR reads via MiXCR and lists one record per CDR3 protein. The data contain about 570,000 distinct CDR3 sequences, 46% of them singletons. The sequenced sample was peripheral blood or thyroid tissue (not recorded which). The receptor source for this set is an adult woman with Graves' disease, either hyperthyroidism or ophthalmopathy (not recorded which).

This clonotype was counted at least ten times. This chain links TRBV10-3 with TRBJ1-5, with 7 bases matching TRBD1. The CDR3 sequence is 15 residues long. The V and J ends lost 10 bases and 5 bases, in that order; junction bases with no gene match: 14. The germline gives CDR1 ENHRY, CDR2 SYGVKD. The CDR3: CATARTPGGHQPQHF. CDR3 sequence (DNA): TGTGCCACCGCTAGGACGCCAGGGGGGCATCAGCCCCAGCATTTT.

The sample holds many counts of this clonotype. The V gene is TRBV5-5, the J gene TRBJ1-2, with TRBD1 matching over 8 bases. V shed 0 bases, J shed 1 base, and the junction held 2 bases outside the gene matches. This CDR3 has 15 amino acids. Germline CDR1 is SGHKS and CDR2 is YYEKEE (reference sequence). CDR3 coding DNA: TGTGCCAGCAGCTTGGGACAGGGGTATAACTATGGCTACACCTTC. Translating gives CASSLGQGYNYGYTF.

Worth noting for this clonotype: A junction end diverges from the germline sequence, so it may reflect a read error. This sequence joins TRBV7-9 and TRBJ1-1, with D perhaps TRBD1 (5 bases). Per the germline V gene, CDR1 is SEHNR and CDR2 is FQNEAQ (reference sequence). The CDR3 has 13 residues. CDR3 in amino acids: CASSSGRNSEAFF. The CDR3 DNA sequence: TGTGCCAGCAGCTCGGGACGGAACTCTGAAGCTTTCTTT.

For this clonotype: A read error may be the cause here, since a much bigger clone is one base away. The CDR3 end shows no conserved phenylalanine or tryptophan, and so a read error is likely. The chain couples TRBV20-1 to TRBJ2-7; 8 bases line up with TRBD1. The germline V gene has CDR1 DFQATT and CDR2 SNEGSKA (reference sequence). The CDR3 spans 16 residues. With 0 bases clipped from V and 5 bases from J, the junction kept 12 bases outside the gene matches. This CDR3 is CSARDPDRVKIHEQYL. The CDR3 DNA reads as TGCAGTGCTAGAGACCCGGACAGGGTCAAGATCCACGAGCAGTACCTC.

Notes on this clonotype: A clone one base away is much larger, so this may be a read error. V usage is TRBV7-9 and J usage is TRBJ1-1, with TRBD1 matching over 8 bases. This CDR3 has 16 residues. Unmatched junction bases numbered 8, after V lost 1 base and J lost 4 bases. In germline, CDR1 is SEHNR, CDR2 FQNEAQ (reference sequence). CDR3 nucleotides: TGTGCCAGCAGCTTAGACAGGGGGTTCGCGATCACTGAAGCTTTCTTT. Encoded protein: CASSLDRGFAITEAFF.

The chain couples TRBV2 to TRBJ1-2; 9 bases are shared with TRBD1. V lost 0 bases, J lost 8 bases, and 13 bases stayed unmatched. The CDR3 covers 17 residues. Germline loops: CDR1 SNHLY, CDR2 FYNNEI. This chain's CDR3 is CASSEANRDRAGRGYTF. The CDR3 DNA sequence: TGTGCCAGCAGTGAAGCGAACCGGGACAGGGCTGGTAGAGGCTACACCTTC.

This sequence joins TRBV10-3 and TRBJ1-6; 7 bases are shared with TRBD1. This CDR3 contains 12 residues. CDR1 is ENHRY, CDR2 SYGVKD, per germline. The ends lost 6 bases at V and 10 bases at J; junction bases unmatched: 3. CDR3 nucleotide sequence: TGTGCCATCAGCAGACAGGGATCACCCCTCCACTTT. Translated, it gives CAISRQGSPLHF.

This clonotype was detected many times. The chain employs TRBV11-3 and TRBJ1-6; 7 bases are shared with TRBD1. The CDR3 is 13 amino acids. Germline V gene lookup returns CDR1 SGHNT and CDR2 YENEEA. Trimming cost V 2 bases and J 10 bases; bases outside gene matches: 2. The CDR3 sequence is CASSLTGVSPLHF. CDR3 sequence (DNA): TGTGCCAGCAGCTTAACAGGGGTCTCACCCCTCCACTTT. Drawing the rest from reference TRBV11-3 and TRBJ1-6, the complete variable domain is EAGVVQSPRYKIIEKKQPVAFWCNPISGHNTLYWYLQNLGQGPELLIRYENEEAVDDSQLPKDRFSAERLKGVDSTLKIQPAELGDSAVYLCASSLTGVSPLHFGNGTRLTVT.

This clonotype was seen at least ten times. The chain recombines TRBV7-9 with TRBJ1-2; D gene uncertain. In germline, CDR1 is SEHNR, CDR2 FQNEAQ (reference sequence). The V and J ends lost 5 bases and 4 bases respectively, with 11 bases between them. The CDR3 totals 13 residues. This CDR3 is CASSAPGSYGYTF. CDR3 DNA sequence: TGTGCCAGCAGCGCCCCGGGGTCCTATGGCTACACCTTC.

This clonotype was found once. As DNA, the CDR3 is TGTGCCATCAGTGATAAAGCGGGGGGTAACTATGGCTACACCTTC. Its protein product is CAISDKAGGNYGYTF. The genes are TRBV10-3 and TRBJ1-2, with TRBD1 as a possible D gene (5 bases). The CDR3 consists of 15 residues. Trimming pared 3 bases from V and 1 base from J, leaving 12 bases between. In germline, CDR1 is ENHRY, CDR2 SYGVKD.

In nucleotides, the CDR3 is TGTGCAACTAAACAGGGGACGCGAGGCTACACCTTC. It codes for CATKQGTRGYTF. The V and J genes are TRBV2 and TRBJ1-2; 7 bases align to TRBD1. Germline V CDR1 and CDR2: SNHLY, FYNNEI. The CDR3 has 12 amino acids.

The V call is TRBV7-9, the J call TRBJ2-7; 7 nucleotides align to TRBD1. CDR1 is SEHNR and CDR2 is FQNEAQ in the germline V gene (reference sequence). Trimming took 4 bases from V and 1 from J; bases not matched to a gene: 4. This CDR3 comprises 14 residues. CDR3 sequence reads: CASSWDSASYEQYF. CDR3 bases: TGTGCCAGCAGCTGGGACAGCGCGTCCTACGAGCAGTACTTC.

The rearrangement uses TRBV2 and TRBJ1-5, with 7 bases identical to TRBD1. Germline trimming cut 4 bases from V and 1 base from J; bases unmatched to any gene: 4. Per the germline V gene, CDR1 is SNHLY and CDR2 is FYNNEI. The CDR3 sequence is 15 residues long. The CDR3: CASSVEQGSNQPQHF. CDR3 nucleotide sequence: TGTGCCAGCAGTGTGGAACAGGGGAGCAATCAGCCCCAGCATTTT.

J is TRBJ2-7 and V is TRBV14; 8 bases line up with TRBD1. This CDR3 contains 12 residues. Trimming took 6 bases from V and 6 from J; bases not matched to a gene: 4. Per the germline V gene, CDR1 is SGHDN and CDR2 is FVKESK. CDR3 sequence reads: CASRQGVGEQYF. In nucleotides, the CDR3 is TGTGCCAGCAGACAGGGGGTTGGCGAGCAGTACTTC.

This clonotype was seen ten or more times. This sequence joins TRBV20-1 and TRBJ1-5; unclear D gene. This CDR3 is built from 13 residues. Trimming cost V 1 base and J 3 bases, with 7 bases left between them. Germline-derived CDR1 and CDR2 are DFQATT and SNEGSKA (reference sequence). The DNA for the CDR3 is TGCAGTGCTAGAGCTACAGACAATCAGCCCCAGCATTTT. Protein sequence: CSARATDNQPQHF.

This sequence joins TRBV10-2 and TRBJ1-5; D is possibly TRBD1 (6 bases). This CDR3 contains 13 residues. Trimming removed 6 bases at V and 5 bases at J, with 11 bases between. Looked up from germline, CDR1 is WSHSY and CDR2 is SAAADI. The CDR3 reads CASRRTEDQPQHF. In DNA, the CDR3 is TGCGCCAGCAGGAGGACAGAGGATCAGCCCCAGCATTTT.

V gene TRBV2 combines with J gene TRBJ2-5; D is undetermined. Deletions cut 6 bases from V and 5 bases from J, with 19 bases between. Germline CDR1 reads SNHLY; CDR2 reads FYNNEI. The CDR3 is 15 amino acids. Here the CDR3 DNA reads TGTGCCAGCAGCTACGACATGGGGAAGGGCGAGACCCAGTACTTC. Encoded protein: CASSYDMGKGETQYF.

V and J are TRBV19 and TRBJ2-5, with a tentative D call TRBD1 (6 bases). The CDR3 covers 14 residues. Germline V lookup: CDR1 LNHDA, CDR2 SQIVND (reference sequence). Between the trimmed V and J ends, which lost 8 bases and 0 bases, there was a span of 13 bases. As DNA, the CDR3 is TGTGCCAGTGGTACAGGGACCTACCAAGAGACCCAGTACTTC. This codes for CASGTGTYQETQYF. The complete variable domain, with remaining parts taken from reference TRBV19 and TRBJ2-5, reads DGGITQSPKYLFRKEGQNVTLSCEQNLNHDAMYWYRQDPGQGLRLIYYSQIVNDFQKGDIAEGYSVSREKKESFPLTVTSAQKNPTAFYLCASGTGTYQETQYFGPGTRLLVL.